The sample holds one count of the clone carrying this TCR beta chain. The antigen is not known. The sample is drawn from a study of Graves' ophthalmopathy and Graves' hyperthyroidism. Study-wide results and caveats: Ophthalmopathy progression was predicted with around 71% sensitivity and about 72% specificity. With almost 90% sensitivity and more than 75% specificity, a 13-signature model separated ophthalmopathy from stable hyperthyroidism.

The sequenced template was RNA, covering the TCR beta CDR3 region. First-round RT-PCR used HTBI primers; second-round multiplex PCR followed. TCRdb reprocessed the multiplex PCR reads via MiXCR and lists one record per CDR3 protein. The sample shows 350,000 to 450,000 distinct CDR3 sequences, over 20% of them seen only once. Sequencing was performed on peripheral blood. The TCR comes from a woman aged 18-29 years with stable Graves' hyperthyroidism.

The CDR3 DNA sequence: TGTGCCAGCACCGTAGGGGGGAACTTAGGCGAGACCCAGTACTTC. This codes for CASTVGGNLGETQYF. This chain uses TRBV12-3 or TRBV12-4 with TRBJ2-5; D possibly matches TRBD1 or TRBD2 (6 bases each). The CDR3 has 15 residues. Trimming took off 7 bases at V and 5 bases at J, with 20 bases between the two ends.